This T cell receptor beta chain appears in the sequencing data of a study of identical twins. Study-wide results and limits: Within monozygotic twins, out-of-frame TCR alpha sharing was underestimated by the models. Insertions were reduced in abundant cord blood beta clonotypes but not in memory repertoires. An excess of low generation probability was shown by twin-shared out-of-frame alpha sequences.

A template switching step contributed a universal primer site, while unique molecular identifiers were present in the cDNA. Each CDR3 protein is one row after TCRdb ran MiXCR on the 5' RACE reads. Of around 1.7 million distinct CDR3 sequences in the sample, 32% were seen once. For this clonotype: Its antigen remains unknown.

This CDR3 is 16 amino acids long. Germline values: CDR1 SGHTA, CDR2 FQGNSA. Unmatched junction bases numbered 11, after V lost 2 bases and J lost 8 bases. V and J are TRBV7-2 and TRBJ2-1; 8 positions agree with TRBD2. The clonotype was recovered from a newborn girl in good health. The sequenced sample was cord blood. The CDR3 reads CASSLTERTSRDEQFF. The CDR3 DNA reads as TGTGCCAGCAGCTTAACCGAAAGGACTAGCCGAGATGAGCAGTTCTTC.